The TCR beta chain described here comes from a study of T cell changes during pregnancy in multiple sclerosis. Measured with immunoSEQ multiplex PCR; TCRdb has only the in-frame clones, and not every one. Found here are roughly 100,000 clones, around 92% of them singletons; the top ten hold more than 1.5%. CDR3 size: 15 residues. The V segment lost 4 bases and the J segment 2 bases; nucleotides outside the gene matches: 5. Germline V gene data show CDR1 as SGHDN and CDR2 as FVKESK. The genes are TRBV14 and TRBJ2-3; TRBD2 matches at 8 bases. The receptor was isolated from a female donor in good health, enrolled as a control in a pregnancy study. Sequenced here: peripheral blood, sampled after pregnancy. The CDR3 spells CASSPRGAPTDTQYF. CDR3 DNA: TGTGCCAGCAGCCCGCGGGGGGCCCCCACAGATACGCAGTATTTT.